The text below deals with one TCR beta chain. CDR1 is SQVTM and CDR2 is ANQGSEA in the germline V gene. The CDR3 loop spans 14 amino acids. V lost 6 bases, J lost 3 bases, and 8 bases stayed unmatched. The record originates from a study of blood T cell repertoires in COVID-19. For the study at large: The United States, Italy and Spain were the sources of the acute and convalescent COVID-19 samples. Sample material is recorded as cDNA or gDNA derived from T cells, B-cell-depleted T cells, or PBMCs.

Original processing notes: The assay estimated nucleated cells by amplifying reference gene primers. Clones were read by immunoSEQ multiplex PCR, and TCRdb kept only the in-frame ones, dropping some. Clonal size and the V and J genes are those of that table, whereas D and trimming came from the DNA. The sample yields tens of thousands of clones, approximately 89% seen once. The sequencing sample was made of peripheral blood. The chain couples TRBV29-1 to TRBJ1-1; 9 bases fit TRBD1. This sequence was found in a woman aged 60-70 years with acute or convalescent COVID-19. The chain's CDR3 is CSVLAGQGHTEAFF. The CDR3 DNA sequence: TGCAGCGTCCTCGCGGGACAGGGTCACACTGAAGCTTTCTTT. Full variable domain (remainder filled in from reference TRBV29-1 and TRBJ1-1): SAVISQKPSRDICQRGTSLTIQCQVDSQVTMMFWYRQQPGQSLTLIATANQGSEATYESGFVIDKFPISRPNLTFSTLTVSNMSPEDSSIYLCSVLAGQGHTEAFFGQGTRLTVV.